The present entry profiles one T cell receptor gamma chain with its context. In its sample, this clone comes out as medium-sized (0.01 to 0.1%). Which antigen it targets is not known. Base qualities are missing; no much larger clone stands one base away. The source of the sample is a study of gamma delta lymphoproliferative disorders and STAT genes (dated by TCRdb to the late 2010s). With regard to the full study: Gamma-chain libraries were prepared from at least 50 ng of genomic DNA using the LymphoTrack Dx TCRG Assay. To confirm results, a couple of gamma-chain samples and every delta-chain sample were sequenced twice. Delta-chain libraries followed the EuroClonality-NGS working group standard operating procedure, because no corresponding Invivoscribe delta assay was available. Within a larger immunophenotypic and STAT-mutation study, TCR gamma and delta CDR3 repertoires were profiled by deep sequencing in Tgammadelta lymphoproliferative disease patients and healthy controls.

V is pruned by 12 bases and J by 11 bases, leaving 8 bases of the junction without a gene match. The CDR3 starts with the cysteine, ends with the phenylalanine, and has 9 residues. CDR3 DNA only is kept here, 27 bases in frame from base 1. In both library preparation methods, multiplex PCR was run with primers aimed at the conserved V and J regions of the TCR genes. After purification and pooling, the amplicons were sequenced on an Illumina MiSeq platform. Per the source publication's procedure: V(D)J alignment, clonotype assembly and translation were done with MiXCR, while functionality assessment and CDR3 repertoire analyses were done with VDJtools. CDR3 followed the IMGT definition, and analyses included only productive sequences that used functional genes, leaving out ORF genes and pseudogenes. A custom Python script was used to search all patients and controls for identical amino acid CDR3s of major clonotypes (frequency >=5%). A one-sided non-parametric Wilcoxon test was used to compare clonotype frequencies in patients versus controls. TCRdb reanalyzed the public reads with the CATT caller, and identical DNA sequences were merged afterwards. What appears here as the V and J calls and clone size reflects TCRdb's work, not the paper's. This sample is represented by a few thousand gamma-chain clones; about 11% of them were singletons. The ten largest account for roughly 18% of the sample.

Genomic DNA from peripheral blood mononuclear cells isolated from patients and controls was used for TCR sequencing. The control group, matched to the patients for age and sex, consisted of around 23 healthy adult blood donors (approximately 12 males and roughly 11 females) with a median age of roughly 60 years. Overall study results and their limits: The authors noted that NGS specificity may be reduced at low frequencies, so the public or private nature of leukemic clones needs confirmation. When whole repertoires were clustered, patient gamma repertoires were grouped separately from healthy controls, whereas no separation between groups was observed for delta repertoires. Control T cells likely spanned varied maturation stages, while leukemic cells were skewed toward terminal effectors, potentially limiting patient-control comparisons. Nearly all major patient gamma and delta clonotypes were public, shared with at least one healthy donor; only a couple of gamma clonotypes were private to disease.

The V and J segments used are TRGV10 and TRGJ1 or TRGJ2. Since TCRdb gives no J gene, matching the DNA to germline was used here to assign it. TRGV10 is an open reading frame whose function is uncertain. This TCR was sampled from a human donor in good health. The sample consisted of blood. The sequenced DNA: TGTGCTGCCCCAACGGAGAAACTCTTT. Its coded protein is CAAPTEKLF.